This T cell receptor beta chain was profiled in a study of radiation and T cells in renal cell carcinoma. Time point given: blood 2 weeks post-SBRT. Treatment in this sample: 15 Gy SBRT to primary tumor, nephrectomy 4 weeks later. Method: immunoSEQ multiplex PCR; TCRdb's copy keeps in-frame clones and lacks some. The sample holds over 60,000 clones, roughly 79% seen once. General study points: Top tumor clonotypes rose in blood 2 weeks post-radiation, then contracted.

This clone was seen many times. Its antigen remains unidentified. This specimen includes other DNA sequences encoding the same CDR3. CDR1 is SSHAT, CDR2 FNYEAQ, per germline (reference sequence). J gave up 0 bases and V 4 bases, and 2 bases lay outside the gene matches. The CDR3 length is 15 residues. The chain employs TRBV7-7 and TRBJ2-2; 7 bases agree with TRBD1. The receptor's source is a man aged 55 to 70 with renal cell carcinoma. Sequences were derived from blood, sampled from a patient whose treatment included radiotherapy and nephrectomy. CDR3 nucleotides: TGTGCCAGCAGCTCTGACAGGGCGAACACCGGGGAGCTGTTTTTT. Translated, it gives CASSSDRANTGELFF.